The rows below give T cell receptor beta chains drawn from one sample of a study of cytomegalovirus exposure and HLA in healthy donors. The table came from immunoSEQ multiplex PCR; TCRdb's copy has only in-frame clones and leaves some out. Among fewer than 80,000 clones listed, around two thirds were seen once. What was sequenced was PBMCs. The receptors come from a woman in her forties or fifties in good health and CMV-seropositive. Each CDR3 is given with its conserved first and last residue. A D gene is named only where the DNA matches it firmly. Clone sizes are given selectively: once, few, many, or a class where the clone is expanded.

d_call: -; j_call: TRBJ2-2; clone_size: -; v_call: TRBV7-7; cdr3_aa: CASSLQYTGELFF; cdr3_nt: TGTGCCAGCAGCTTACAGTACACCGGGGAGCTGTTTTTT
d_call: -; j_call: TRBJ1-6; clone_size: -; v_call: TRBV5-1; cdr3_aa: CASSPRTNSPLHF; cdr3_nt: TGCGCCAGCAGCCCCAGGACAAATTCACCCCTCCACTTT
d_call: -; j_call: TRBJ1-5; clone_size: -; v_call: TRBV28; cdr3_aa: CASSLPGSRYSNQPQHF; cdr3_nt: TGTGCCAGCAGTTTGCCAGGCTCCCGATATAGCAATCAGCCCCAGCATTTT
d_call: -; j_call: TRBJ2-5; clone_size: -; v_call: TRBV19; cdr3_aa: CASSPRESPGGETQYF; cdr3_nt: TGTGCCAGTAGTCCCCGGGAGAGCCCTGGGGGAGAGACCCAGTACTTC
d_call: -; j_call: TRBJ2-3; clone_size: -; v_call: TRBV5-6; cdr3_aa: CASSQLRFTDTQYF; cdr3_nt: TGTGCCAGCAGCCAACTTAGATTCACAGATACGCAGTATTTT
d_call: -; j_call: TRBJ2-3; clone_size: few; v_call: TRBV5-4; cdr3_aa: CASSSLGGTDTQYF; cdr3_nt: TGTGCCAGCTCCTCGTTGGGAGGCACAGATACGCAGTATTTT
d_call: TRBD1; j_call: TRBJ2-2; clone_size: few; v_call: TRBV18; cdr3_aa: CASSSGQGMVGELFF; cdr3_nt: TGTGCCAGCTCGTCGGGACAGGGGATGGTCGGGGAGCTGTTTTTT
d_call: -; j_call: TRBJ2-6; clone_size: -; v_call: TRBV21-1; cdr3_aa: CASEWDRYDSGANVLTF; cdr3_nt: TGTGCCAGCGAGTGGGACAGGTACGACTCTGGGGCCAACGTCCTGACTTTC
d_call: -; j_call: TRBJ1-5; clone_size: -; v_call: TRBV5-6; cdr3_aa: CASSSGGQPQHF; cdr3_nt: TGTGCCAGCAGCTCAGGAGGTCAGCCCCAGCATTTT
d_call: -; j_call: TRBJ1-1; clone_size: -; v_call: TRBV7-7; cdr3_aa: CASSEDSDTEAFF; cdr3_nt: TGTGCCAGCAGCGAGGACAGTGACACTGAAGCTTTCTTT
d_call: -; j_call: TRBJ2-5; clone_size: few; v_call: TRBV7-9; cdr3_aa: CASSIQDSRETQYF; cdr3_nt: TGTGCCAGCAGCATCCAAGACTCTCGAGAGACCCAGTACTTC
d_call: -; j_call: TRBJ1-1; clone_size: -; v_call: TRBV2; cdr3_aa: CASHGGLGRGTEAFF; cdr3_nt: TGTGCCAGCCACGGGGGGTTGGGCCGGGGCACTGAAGCTTTCTTT
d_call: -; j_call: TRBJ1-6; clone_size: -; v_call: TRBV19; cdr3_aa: CASRGRRGKEFVVYNSPLHF; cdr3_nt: TGTGCCAGTAGGGGTAGGAGAGGGAAGGAATTTGTTGTCTATAATTCACCCCTCCACTTT